A single T cell receptor beta chain is shown here with its context. The length of the CDR3 is 15 residues. The germline V gene encodes CDR1 MNHEY and CDR2 SVGAGI. V dropped 6 bases and J dropped 2; count of bases not matched to a gene: 5. The Seattle patients joined while their infection was active and were tracked longitudinally afterward. This entry comes from a study of blood T cell repertoires in COVID-19. Study-level information: The cDNA or gDNA used as material had been derived from T cells, B-cell-depleted T cells, or PBMCs.

Original handling: Amplifying reference gene primers gave estimates of nucleated cell counts. Repertoires were generated with immunoSEQ multiplex PCR, while TCRdb's copy carries only in-frame clones and drops some. D and trimming come from the DNA, and the V and J calls and clone size come from that table. The data hold 450,000 or so clones, with approximately 90% observed a single time. This TCR was sampled from a man younger than 30 with COVID-19, enrolled during active disease. The sequenced sample was peripheral blood. The chain joins TRBV6-5 to TRBJ1-5; 9 bases are shared with TRBD1. The CDR3 sequence: CASRPGQGGNQPQHF. The CDR3 DNA reads as TGTGCCAGCAGGCCGGGACAGGGTGGCAATCAGCCCCAGCATTTT.